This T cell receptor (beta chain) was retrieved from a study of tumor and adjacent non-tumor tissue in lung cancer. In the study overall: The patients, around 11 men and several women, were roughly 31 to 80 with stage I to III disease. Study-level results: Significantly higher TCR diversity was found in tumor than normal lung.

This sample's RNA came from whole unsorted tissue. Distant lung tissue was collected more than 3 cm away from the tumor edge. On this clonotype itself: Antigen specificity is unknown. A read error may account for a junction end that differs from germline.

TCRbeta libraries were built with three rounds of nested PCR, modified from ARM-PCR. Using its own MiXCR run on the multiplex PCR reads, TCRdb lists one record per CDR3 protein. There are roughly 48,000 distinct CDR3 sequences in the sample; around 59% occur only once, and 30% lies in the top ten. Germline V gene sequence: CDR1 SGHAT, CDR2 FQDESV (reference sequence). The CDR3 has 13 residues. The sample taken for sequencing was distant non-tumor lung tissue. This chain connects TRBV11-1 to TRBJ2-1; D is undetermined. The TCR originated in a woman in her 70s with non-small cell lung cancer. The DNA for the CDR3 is TGTCCCAGCAGCCCTGGACCCGTCGCTGAGCAGTTCTTC. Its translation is CPSSPGPVAEQFF.